These 22 T cell receptor beta chains share one sample of origin, sequenced in a study of OX40 agonist ivuxolimab in advanced cancers. This table comes from immunoSEQ multiplex PCR, and its TCRdb copy is limited to in-frame clones, with some not included. The table lists over 35,000 clones, roughly 90% of them singletons. The sequenced sample was CD4+ or CD8+ T cells sorted from blood, obtained in a trial of the OX40 agonist ivuxolimab. Every receptor here comes from an adult with an advanced solid tumor such as melanoma, head and neck, liver or kidney cancer.

The genes are TRBV19 and TRBJ1-3, with TRBD1 matching over 7 bases. Germline V gene data show CDR1 as LNHDA and CDR2 as SQIVND (reference sequence). There are 14 residues in the CDR3. With 7 bases clipped from V and 3 bases from J, the junction kept 6 bases outside the gene matches. The CDR3 coding sequence is TGTGCCAGTACAGGGGGAAGTCTTGGAAACACCATATATTTT. This translates into CASTGGSLGNTIYF.

Remarks on this clone: Without the conserved terminal phenylalanine or tryptophan, this CDR3 likely stems from a read error. The chain links TRBV2 to TRBJ1-6, with D hard to call. The CDR3 consists of 12 residues. Germline CDR1 SNHLY, CDR2 FYNNEI. The V end lost 4 bases, the J end lost 8 bases, and 6 bases lay between the germline ends. The CDR3 reads CASSVGDSPLHL. The CDR3 nucleotides are TGTGCCAGCAGTGTTGGAGATTCACCCCTCCACCTT.

This chain uses TRBV5-4 with TRBJ2-7; TRBD1 matches at 7 bases. V lost 5 bases, J lost 2 bases, and 7 bases stayed unmatched. The germline CDR1 and CDR2 sequences are SGHNT and YYREEE (reference sequence). CDR3 size: 14 residues. Here the CDR3 DNA reads TGTGCCAGCAGTTTGCGACAGGGTACCTACGAGCAGTACTTC. Translated: CASSLRQGTYEQYF. Filled out from reference TRBV5-4 and TRBJ2-7, the complete variable domain reads ETGVTQSPTHLIKTRGQQVTLRCSSQSGHNTVSWYQQALGQGPQFIFQYYREEENGRGNFPPRFSGLQFPNYSSELNVNALELDDSALYLCASSLRQGTYEQYFGPGTRLTVT.

This chain uses TRBV19 with TRBJ1-5; 8 positions match TRBD1. The J segment lost 2 bases and the V segment lost 7 bases, leaving 1 base of the junction unmatched. The CDR3 is 13 amino acids. Germline loops: CDR1 LNHDA, CDR2 SQIVND (reference sequence). This CDR3 reads CASMGQGNQPQHF. In DNA, the CDR3 is TGTGCCAGTATGGGACAGGGCAATCAGCCCCAGCATTTT.

The chain uses TRBV29-1 and TRBJ2-1; TRBD2 aligns across 12 bases. The germline gives CDR1 SQVTM, CDR2 ANQGSEA. V dropped 6 bases and J dropped 11; count of bases not matched to a gene: 5. The CDR3 loop spans 12 amino acids. The CDR3 nucleotides are TGCAGCGTCAGACTAGCGGGGGAGAAGCAGTTCTTC. Translation: CSVRLAGEKQFF.

The V and J genes are TRBV6-6 and TRBJ2-3, with D tentatively TRBD2 (6 bases). The CDR3 covers 15 residues. V lost 5 bases, J lost 2 bases, and 14 bases lay in between. CDR1 and CDR2 from the germline V gene are MNHNY and SVGAGI (reference sequence). CDR3 sequence: CASSLLGGSTDTQYF. The CDR3 coding sequence is TGTGCCAGCAGTCTCCTTGGGGGGTCCACAGATACGCAGTATTTT.

V is TRBV11-2 and J is TRBJ2-2; tentatively, D is TRBD2 (6 bases). V lost 8 bases, J lost 0 bases, and 10 bases lay in between. From germline, CDR1 is SGHAT and CDR2 FQNNGV. The CDR3 is 14 amino acids. This CDR3 is CASLGTANTGELFF. The CDR3 DNA reads TGTGCCAGCCTTGGGACTGCGAACACCGGGGAGCTGTTTTTT.

The chain uses TRBV5-6 and TRBJ1-2; weak D call: TRBD1 (5 bases). CDR3 length: 15 amino acids. Trimming shortened V by 7 bases and J by 4 bases, and 20 bases separated the two germline ends. Germline CDR1 and CDR2: SGHDT and YYEEEE. CDR3: CASRYAGKGSYGYTF. In DNA form, the CDR3 reads TGTGCCAGCCGATACGCGGGAAAGGGGAGCTATGGCTACACCTTC.

V and J are TRBV6-6 and TRBJ1-5, with no clear D. The CDR3 runs to 15 residues. Trimming shortened V by 2 bases and J by 5 bases, and 13 bases separated the two germline ends. CDR1 MNHNY and CDR2 SVGAGI come from the germline V gene (reference sequence). CDR3 DNA sequence: TGTGCCAGCAGTTACACCTCGCGAGTGGATCAGCCCCAGCATTTT. This translates into CASSYTSRVDQPQHF.

The CDR3 DNA reads as TGTGCCAGCAGGCCTAGTGGGGGTCGCACAGATACGCAGTATTTT. The encoded protein is CASRPSGGRTDTQYF. This chain joins TRBV4-2 and TRBJ2-3; D is tentatively TRBD1 or TRBD2 (5 bases each). The CDR3 covers 15 residues. Germline V gene data show CDR1 as LGHNA and CDR2 as YNFKEQ. Trimming removed 6 bases at V and 1 base at J, with 14 bases between.

The V gene is TRBV15, the J gene TRBJ2-5; D call uncertain. The length of the CDR3 is 12 residues. Germline CDR1 is LNHNV and CDR2 is YYDKDF (reference sequence). V was pared by 2 bases and J by 6 bases, with 7 bases between. This CDR3 is CATSRSRKTQYF. The CDR3 DNA reads as TGTGCCACCAGCAGATCTCGAAAGACCCAGTACTTC.

The rearrangement joins TRBV5-1 to TRBJ1-2, with a possible D match to TRBD1 (5 bases). The germline V gene has CDR1 SGHRS and CDR2 YFSETQ. This CDR3 spans 14 amino acids. V gave up 5 bases and J gave up 8 bases, with 19 bases separating them. The CDR3 loop reads CASRLKGARYGYTF. The CDR3 DNA is TGCGCCAGCAGACTTAAAGGGGCGCGGTACGGCTACACCTTC. Combining the CDR3 with reference TRBV5-1 and TRBJ1-2 gives the whole variable domain KAGVTQTPRYLIKTRGQQVTLSCSPISGHRSVSWYQQTPGQGLQFLFEYFSETQRNKGNFPGRFSGRQFSNSRSEMNVSTLELGDSALYLCASRLKGARYGYTFGSGTRLTVV.

This clone has just one count. The J gene is TRBJ1-1, the V gene TRBV10-2; D call uncertain. This CDR3 has 15 residues. The ends were cut back, 2 bases at V and 0 bases at J, with 10 bases in the middle. Germline lookup yields CDR1 WSHSY and CDR2 SAAADI. CDR3 region: CASSEGQSMNTEAFF. DNA of the CDR3: TGCGCCAGCAGTGAGGGCCAGAGCATGAACACTGAAGCTTTCTTT.

The chain is built from TRBV7-3 and TRBJ2-5; no definite D call. V was trimmed by 1 base and J by 2 bases, leaving 5 bases between them. This CDR3 has 13 amino acids. Germline V gene data show CDR1 as SGHTA and CDR2 as FQGTGA. CDR3 sequence reads: CASSLSPQETQYF. The CDR3 nucleotides are TGTGCCAGCAGCTTAAGTCCGCAAGAGACCCAGTACTTC.

This clone turned up a few times. V is TRBV6-1 and J is TRBJ1-2, with D tentatively TRBD1 (5 bases). V was trimmed by 2 bases and J by 0 bases, leaving 10 bases between them. The CDR3 consists of 15 residues. CDR1 is MNHNS, CDR2 SASEGT, per germline. In DNA, the CDR3 is TGTGCCAGCAGTGAACAGGGCAGCCCTAACTATGGCTACACCTTC. Translation: CASSEQGSPNYGYTF.

V usage is TRBV19 and J usage is TRBJ2-7; D gene uncertain. The CDR3 contains 17 residues. CDR1 LNHDA and CDR2 SQIVND come from the germline V gene (reference sequence). Trimming shortened V by 2 bases and J by 4 bases, and 21 bases separated the two germline ends. The CDR3 DNA is TGTGCCAGTAGTATAAAGGCCCGGGCCGCAGCCCCTTACGAGCAGTACTTC. This translates into CASSIKARAAAPYEQYF.

The V gene is TRBV18, the J gene TRBJ2-3; D is ambiguous. This CDR3 has 12 residues. Germline-derived CDR1 and CDR2 are KGHSH and LQKENI. V lost 3 bases and J lost 1, with 2 bases in between. The CDR3 protein is CASSPRTDTQYF. The CDR3 nucleotides are TGTGCCAGCTCACCTCGCACAGATACGCAGTATTTT.

The CDR3 DNA sequence: TGTGCCAGCGGGGGGGGGTTGGGGACTGAAGCTTTCTTT. Residues: CASGGGLGTEAFF. J is TRBJ1-1 and V is TRBV27, with D possibly matching TRBD1 (5 bases). V was cut by 8 bases and J by 5 bases, with 15 bases left in between. The CDR3 sequence is 13 residues long. Germline CDR1 MNHEY, CDR2 SMNVEV (reference sequence).

The chain couples TRBV19 to TRBJ2-1, with D hard to call. The CDR3 extends over 13 amino acids. Trimming pared 5 bases from V and 9 bases from J, leaving 14 bases between. The germline gives CDR1 LNHDA, CDR2 SQIVND (reference sequence). The CDR3 sequence: CASSQIGLGEQFF. CDR3 DNA sequence: TGTGCCAGTAGTCAAATAGGGTTGGGTGAGCAGTTCTTC.

This chain joins TRBV2 and TRBJ2-7; 9 positions agree with TRBD1. The CDR3 length is 12 residues. With 6 bases clipped from V and 4 bases from J, the junction kept 1 base outside the gene matches. Germline V CDR1 and CDR2: SNHLY, FYNNEI. CDR3 sequence (DNA): TGTGCCAGCAGGGACAGGGGTTACGAGCAGTACTTC. Translated, it gives CASRDRGYEQYF.

The rearrangement links TRBV27 to TRBJ1-2; D is perhaps TRBD1 (6 bases). Trimming pared 6 bases from V and 5 bases from J, leaving 19 bases between. The CDR3 length is 15 residues. Looked up from germline, CDR1 is MNHEY and CDR2 is SMNVEV (reference sequence). This CDR3 is CASSLTGYEGYGYTF. The CDR3, as DNA: TGTGCCAGCAGCTTGACAGGCTACGAGGGTTATGGCTACACCTTC.

The chain links TRBV10-3 to TRBJ1-4; no clear D gene. Germline-derived CDR1 and CDR2 are ENHRY and SYGVKD. The CDR3 runs to 14 residues. V was cut by 4 bases and J by 4 bases, with 10 bases left in between. The CDR3 DNA sequence: TGTGCCATCAGTGTTGAACAGAGTAATGAAAAACTGTTTTTT. Its translation is CAISVEQSNEKLFF.